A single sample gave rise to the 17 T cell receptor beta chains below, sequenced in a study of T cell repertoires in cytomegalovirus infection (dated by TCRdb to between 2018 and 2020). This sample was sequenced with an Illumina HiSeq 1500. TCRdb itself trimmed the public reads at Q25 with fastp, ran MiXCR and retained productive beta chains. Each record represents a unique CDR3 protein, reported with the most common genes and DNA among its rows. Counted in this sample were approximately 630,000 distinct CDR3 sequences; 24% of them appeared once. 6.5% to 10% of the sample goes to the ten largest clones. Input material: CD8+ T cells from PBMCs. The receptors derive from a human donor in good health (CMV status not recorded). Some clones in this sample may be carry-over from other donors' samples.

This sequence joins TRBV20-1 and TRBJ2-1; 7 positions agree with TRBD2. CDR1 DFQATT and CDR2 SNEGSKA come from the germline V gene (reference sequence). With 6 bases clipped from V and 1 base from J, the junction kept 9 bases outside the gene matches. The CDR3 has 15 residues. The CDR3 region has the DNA TGCAGTGCCGGTCGGTTGCGGGGGTCCTACAATGAGCAGTTCTTC. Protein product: CSAGRLRGSYNEQFF.

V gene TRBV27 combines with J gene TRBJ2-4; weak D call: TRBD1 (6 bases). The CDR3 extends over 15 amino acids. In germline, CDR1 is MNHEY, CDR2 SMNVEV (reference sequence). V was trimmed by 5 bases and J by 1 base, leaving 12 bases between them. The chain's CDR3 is CASSTYQGAKNIQYF. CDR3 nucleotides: TGTGCCAGCAGTACCTATCAGGGGGCCAAAAACATTCAGTACTTC.

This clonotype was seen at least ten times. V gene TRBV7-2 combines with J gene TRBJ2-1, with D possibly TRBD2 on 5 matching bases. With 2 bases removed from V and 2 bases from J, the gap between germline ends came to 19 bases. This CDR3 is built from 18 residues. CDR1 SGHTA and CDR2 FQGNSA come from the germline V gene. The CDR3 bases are TGTGCCAGCAGCTTATCGTTACGACGCGGGCCTGCCTACAATGAGCAGTTCTTC. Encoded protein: CASSLSLRRGPAYNEQFF.

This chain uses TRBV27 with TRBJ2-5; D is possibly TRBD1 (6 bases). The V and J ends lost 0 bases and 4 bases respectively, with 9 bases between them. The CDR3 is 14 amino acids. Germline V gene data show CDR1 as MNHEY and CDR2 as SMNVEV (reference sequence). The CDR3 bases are TGTGCCAGCAGTTTATCGGACAGTATAGAGACCCAGTACTTC. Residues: CASSLSDSIETQYF.

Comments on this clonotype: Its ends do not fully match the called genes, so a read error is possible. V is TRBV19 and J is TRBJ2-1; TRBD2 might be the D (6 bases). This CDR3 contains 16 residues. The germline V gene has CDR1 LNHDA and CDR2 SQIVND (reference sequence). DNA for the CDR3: TGTGCCAGTAGTATAGGGGCGGGGTTCTCCTACAATGACCAGTTCTTC. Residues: CASSIGAGFSYNDQFF.

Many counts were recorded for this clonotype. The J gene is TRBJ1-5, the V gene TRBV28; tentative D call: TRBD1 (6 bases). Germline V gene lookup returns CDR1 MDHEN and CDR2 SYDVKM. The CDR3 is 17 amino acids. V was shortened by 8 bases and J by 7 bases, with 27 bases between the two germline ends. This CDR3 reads CASRRGSGGRAGQPQHF. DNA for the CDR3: TGTGCCAGCCGCCGTGGGAGCGGGGGCCGGGCAGGGCAGCCCCAGCATTTT.

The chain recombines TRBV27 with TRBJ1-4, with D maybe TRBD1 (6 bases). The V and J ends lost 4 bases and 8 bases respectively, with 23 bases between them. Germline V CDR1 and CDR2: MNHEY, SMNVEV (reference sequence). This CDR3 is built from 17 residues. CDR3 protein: CASSSLGHPSRGEKLFF. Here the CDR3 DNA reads TGTGCCAGCAGTTCCCTGGGACACCCGTCAAGGGGCGAAAAACTGTTTTTT.

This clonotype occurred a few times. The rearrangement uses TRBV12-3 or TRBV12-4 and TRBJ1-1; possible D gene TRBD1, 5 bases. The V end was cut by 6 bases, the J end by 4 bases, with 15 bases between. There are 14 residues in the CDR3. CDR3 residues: CASSQGREGTEAFF. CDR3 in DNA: TGTGCCAGCAGCCAGGGACGTGAAGGCACTGAAGCTTTCTTT.

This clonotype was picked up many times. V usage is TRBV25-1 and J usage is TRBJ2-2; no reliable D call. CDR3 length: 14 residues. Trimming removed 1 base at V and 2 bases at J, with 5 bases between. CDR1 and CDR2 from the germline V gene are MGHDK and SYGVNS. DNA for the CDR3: TGTGCCAGCAGTGAATCGAAAAACACCGGGGAGCTGTTTTTT. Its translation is CASSESKNTGELFF.

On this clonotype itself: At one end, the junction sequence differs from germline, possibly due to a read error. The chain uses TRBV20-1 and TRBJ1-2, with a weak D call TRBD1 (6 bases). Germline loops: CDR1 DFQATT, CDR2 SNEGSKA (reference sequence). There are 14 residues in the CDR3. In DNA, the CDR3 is TGCAGTGCTGACCTCGTTGGGGGCAGGGCGCCTTATATCTTC. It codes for CSADLVGGRAPYIF.

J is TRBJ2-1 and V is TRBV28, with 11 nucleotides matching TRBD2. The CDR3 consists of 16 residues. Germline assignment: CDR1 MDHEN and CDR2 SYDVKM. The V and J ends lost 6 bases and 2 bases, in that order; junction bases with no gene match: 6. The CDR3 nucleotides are TGTGCCAGCAGCCCTAGCGGGGGGAGTCCCTACAATGAGCAGTTCTTC. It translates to CASSPSGGSPYNEQFF.

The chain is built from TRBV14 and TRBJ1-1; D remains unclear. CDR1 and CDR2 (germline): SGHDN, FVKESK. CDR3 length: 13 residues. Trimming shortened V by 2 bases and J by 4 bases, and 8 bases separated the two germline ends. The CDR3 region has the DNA TGTGCCAGCAGCCAATGGTCGGGCACTGAAGCTTTCTTT. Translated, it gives CASSQWSGTEAFF. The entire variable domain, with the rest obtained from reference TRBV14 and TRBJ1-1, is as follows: EAGVTQFPSHSVIEKGQTVTLRCDPISGHDNLYWYRRVMGKEIKFLLHFVKESKQDESGMPNNRFLAERTGGTYSTLKVQPAELEDSGVYFCASSQWSGTEAFFGQGTRLTVV.

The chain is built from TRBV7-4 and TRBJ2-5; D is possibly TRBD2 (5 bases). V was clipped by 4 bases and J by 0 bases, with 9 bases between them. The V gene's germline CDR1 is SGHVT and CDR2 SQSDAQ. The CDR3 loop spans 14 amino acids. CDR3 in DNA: TGTGCCAGCAGCTCTCGGGGAGACCAAGAGACCCAGTACTTC. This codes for CASSSRGDQETQYF.

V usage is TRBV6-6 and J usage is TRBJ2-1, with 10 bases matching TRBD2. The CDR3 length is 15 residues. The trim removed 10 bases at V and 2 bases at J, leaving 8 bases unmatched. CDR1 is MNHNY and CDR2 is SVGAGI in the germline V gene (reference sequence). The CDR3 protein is CANRLLAGAYNEQFF. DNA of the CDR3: TGTGCCAACAGACTCCTAGCGGGGGCCTACAATGAGCAGTTCTTC.

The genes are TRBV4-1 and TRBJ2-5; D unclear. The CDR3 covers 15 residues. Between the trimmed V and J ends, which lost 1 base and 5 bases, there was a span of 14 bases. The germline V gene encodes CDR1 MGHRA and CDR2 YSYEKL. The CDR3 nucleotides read TGCGCCAGCAGCCAAGGGGTGGGGTCTTGGGAGACCCAGTACTTC. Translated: CASSQGVGSWETQYF.

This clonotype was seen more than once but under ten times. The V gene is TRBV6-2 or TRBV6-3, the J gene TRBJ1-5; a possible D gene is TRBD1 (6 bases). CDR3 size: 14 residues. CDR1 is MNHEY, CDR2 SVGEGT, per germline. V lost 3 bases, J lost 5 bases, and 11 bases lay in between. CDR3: CASSYAGAYQPQHF. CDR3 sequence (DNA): TGTGCCAGCAGTTATGCAGGGGCCTATCAGCCCCAGCATTTT.

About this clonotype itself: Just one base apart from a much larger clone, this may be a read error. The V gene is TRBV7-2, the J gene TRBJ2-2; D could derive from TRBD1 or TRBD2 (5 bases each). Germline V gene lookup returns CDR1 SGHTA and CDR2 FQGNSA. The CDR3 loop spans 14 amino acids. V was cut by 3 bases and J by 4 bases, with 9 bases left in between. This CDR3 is CASSFWGFTGELFF. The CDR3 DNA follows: TGTGCCAGCAGCTTTTGGGGGTTCACCGGGGAGCTGTTTTTT.